These 27 T cell receptor beta chains were all obtained from the same sample, sequenced in a study of T-cell memory formation after mild COVID-19. TCRdb passed the 5' RACE reads through MiXCR, listing each CDR3 protein once. The sample records about 430,000 distinct CDR3 sequences, roughly 17% being singletons. The sequencing input was PBMCs or a T cell subset sorted from them (not recorded which). The receptor source for this set is a young man who had mild COVID-19 (a few samples of this study predate the infection). Cell type and time point are not known.

The chain recombines TRBV4-3 with TRBJ1-2; D possibly corresponds to TRBD1 (5 bases). The V and J ends lost 3 bases and 5 bases respectively, with 10 bases between them. From germline, CDR1 is LGHNA and CDR2 YSLEER. The CDR3 totals 13 residues. The CDR3 DNA follows: TGCGCCAGCAGCCAGGGGGAGCTTTATGGCTACACCTTC. This codes for CASSQGELYGYTF.

This clonotype appeared a few times. This sequence joins TRBV20-1 and TRBJ2-3; TRBD2 might be the D (6 bases). The CDR3 is made up of 13 amino acids. CDR1 is DFQATT and CDR2 is SNEGSKA in the germline V gene (reference sequence). The V end lost 2 bases, the J end lost 1 base, and 7 bases lay between the germline ends. CDR3 DNA: TGCAGTGCTAGATGGGAGGGCACAGATACGCAGTATTTT. Translation gives CSARWEGTDTQYF.

In DNA, the CDR3 is TGTGCCAGCACGCAATCTACAGGGGCCTACGAGCAGTACTTC. Its protein is CASTQSTGAYEQYF. This chain uses TRBV25-1 with TRBJ2-7; 7 nucleotides match TRBD1. The trim removed 7 bases at V and 2 bases at J, leaving 8 bases unmatched. The CDR3 is made up of 14 amino acids. CDR1 is MGHDK and CDR2 is SYGVNS in the germline V gene.

This clonotype was observed a few times. The J gene is TRBJ2-7, the V gene TRBV12-3 or TRBV12-4, with 12 bases aligning to TRBD2. The CDR3 covers 15 residues. Trimming removed 3 bases from V and 3 bases from J; junction bases left unmatched: 3. CDR3 sequence reads: CASSLGTSGYYEQYV. For the CDR3, the DNA is TGTGCCAGCAGTTTGGGGACTAGCGGGTACTACGAGCAGTACGTC.

The rearrangement uses TRBV20-1 and TRBJ1-4; tentative D call: TRBD1 (6 bases). CDR1 is DFQATT, CDR2 SNEGSKA, per germline (reference sequence). The CDR3 spans 15 residues. V dropped 6 bases and J dropped 2 bases, with 16 bases sitting between them. CDR3 sequence reads: CSAQILTGTNEKLFF. CDR3 coding DNA: TGCAGTGCGCAAATCCTCACAGGGACTAATGAAAAACTGTTTTTT.

This chain connects TRBV12-3 or TRBV12-4 to TRBJ2-7; D tentatively fits TRBD1 or TRBD2 (7 bases each). Trimming cost V 5 bases and J 4 bases, with 21 bases left between them. The CDR3 is 16 amino acids. CDR3 sequence reads: CASSLSRGGGGYEQYV. In DNA form, the CDR3 reads TGTGCCAGCAGTCTCTCCAGGGGGGGAGGGGGTTACGAGCAGTACGTC.

The chain uses TRBV7-2 and TRBJ2-3, with TRBD2 as a possible D gene (6 bases). Per germline, CDR1 SGHTA and CDR2 FQGNSA. The CDR3 consists of 17 residues. V lost 3 bases, J lost 3 bases, and 19 bases lay in between. In DNA form, the CDR3 reads TGTGCCAGCAGCTTGGCCCCCCGGGGGAGCGGTACAGATACGCAGTATTTT. It specifies CASSLAPRGSGTDTQYF. Full variable domain (rest looked up from reference TRBV7-2 and TRBJ2-3): GAGVSQSPSNKVTEKGKDVELRCDPISGHTALYWYRQSLGQGLEFLIYFQGNSAPDKSGLPSDRFSAERTGGSVSTLTIQRTQQEDSAVYLCASSLAPRGSGTDTQYFGPGTRLTVL.

This clonotype was counted once. The rearrangement uses TRBV20-1 and TRBJ2-2; a weak D match, TRBD1 (5 bases). Germline V CDR1 and CDR2: DFQATT, SNEGSKA (reference sequence). The V and J ends lost 6 bases and 4 bases respectively, with 12 bases between them. The CDR3 extends over 13 amino acids. CDR3 sequence reads: CSALGPSTGELFF. CDR3 DNA: TGCAGTGCCCTGGGGCCGAGCACCGGGGAGCTGTTTTTT.

The table lists this clonotype with a few counts. The V gene is TRBV20-1, the J gene TRBJ2-1; 9 bases agree with TRBD2. With V trimmed by 6 bases and J by 3 bases, 6 bases remained unmatched. Germline lookup yields CDR1 DFQATT and CDR2 SNEGSKA (reference sequence). The CDR3 has 14 amino acids. The CDR3 is CSALLAGNYNEQFF. Here the CDR3 DNA reads TGCAGTGCCCTGCTAGCGGGGAACTACAATGAGCAGTTCTTC.

The J gene is TRBJ1-6, the V gene TRBV7-2; possible D gene TRBD1, 6 bases. Germline CDR1 is SGHTA and CDR2 is FQGNSA. The V and J ends lost 0 bases and 8 bases respectively, with 20 bases between them. This CDR3 has 18 amino acids. DNA for the CDR3: TGTGCCAGCAGCTTAGCCTACGTCGGGGGGCTAGGAGATTCACCCCTCCACTTT. Its translation is CASSLAYVGGLGDSPLHF. Combining the CDR3 with reference TRBV7-2 and TRBJ1-6 gives the whole variable domain GAGVSQSPSNKVTEKGKDVELRCDPISGHTALYWYRQSLGQGLEFLIYFQGNSAPDKSGLPSDRFSAERTGGSVSTLTIQRTQQEDSAVYLCASSLAYVGGLGDSPLHFGNGTRLTVT.

In this sample, this clonotype turned up a few times. The chain has TRBV5-1 and TRBJ1-1; D is ambiguous. Trimming took 4 bases from V and 5 from J, leaving 12 bases between them. Germline CDR1 is SGHRS and CDR2 is YFSETQ. This CDR3 region has 13 residues. The CDR3 loop reads CASSPQLGTEAFF. CDR3 nucleotide sequence: TGCGCCAGCAGCCCCCAACTGGGAACTGAAGCTTTCTTT.

Only a few counts were recorded for this clonotype. This chain connects TRBV23-1 to TRBJ2-3, with TRBD2 identical over 9 bases. TRBV23-1 is an open reading frame whose function is uncertain. This CDR3 is 17 amino acids long. The trim removed 4 bases at V and 6 bases at J, leaving 14 bases unmatched. The CDR3 nucleotides are TGCGCCAGCAGTCTCCCCGGGATAGCGGGGGCCGGGGATACGCAGTATTTT. It specifies CASSLPGIAGAGDTQYF.

The genes are TRBV7-9 and TRBJ2-3; a possible D gene is TRBD1 (5 bases). Germline-derived CDR1 and CDR2 are SEHNR and FQNEAQ (reference sequence). The V end lost 5 bases, the J end lost 4 bases, and 31 bases lay between the germline ends. The CDR3 loop spans 20 amino acids. The DNA of the CDR3 is TGTGCCAGCAGCCCTAAGGGATCAGAGACAGCGCCATTGATCGCAGATACGCAGTATTTT. Translated, it gives CASSPKGSETAPLIADTQYF.

The chain has TRBV18 and TRBJ2-5, with D uncertain. Germline-derived CDR1 and CDR2 are KGHSH and LQKENI. V dropped 2 bases and J dropped 5 bases, with 6 bases sitting between them. The CDR3 loop spans 12 amino acids. The CDR3 DNA sequence: TGTGCCAGCTCACCATATACGGAGACCCAGTACTTC. Protein product: CASSPYTETQYF.

The chain employs TRBV6-5 and TRBJ1-5, with a possible D match to TRBD1 (5 bases). The ends were cut back, 0 bases at V and 7 bases at J, with 13 bases in the middle. The CDR3 loop spans 15 amino acids. Germline-derived CDR1 and CDR2 are MNHEY and SVGAGI. CDR3 DNA sequence: TGTGCCAGCAGTTACTCGAGAAGGGGTGGACAGCCCCAGCATTTT. Encoded protein: CASSYSRRGGQPQHF.

V is TRBV7-3 and J is TRBJ2-3; D may be TRBD1 (6 bases). CDR1 is SGHTA, CDR2 FQGTGA, per germline. This CDR3 has 13 residues. The V end lost 5 bases, the J end lost 6 bases, and 12 bases lay between the germline ends. The CDR3 loop is CASSRGSDDTQYF. CDR3 DNA sequence: TGTGCCAGCAGCAGGGGGAGCGATGATACGCAGTATTTT. Variable domain in full (rest from reference TRBV7-3 and TRBJ2-3): GAGVSQTPSNKVTEKGKYVELRCDPISGHTALYWYRQSLGQGPEFLIYFQGTGAADDSGLPNDRFFAVRPEGSVSTLKIQRTERGDSAVYLCASSRGSDDTQYFGPGTRLTVL.

This clonotype was found a few times. The chain links TRBV14 to TRBJ2-7; TRBD1 matches 10 bases. V trimming: 3 bases; J trimming: 5 bases; junction bases outside the gene matches: 4. CDR3 length equals 14 residues. Looked up from germline, CDR1 is SGHDN and CDR2 is FVKESK. The CDR3 sequence is CASSHWDRGHEQYF. DNA of the CDR3: TGTGCCAGCAGCCATTGGGACAGGGGTCACGAGCAGTACTTC.

V is TRBV6-1 and J is TRBJ1-1; possibly TRBD1 for D (6 bases). V was cut by 7 bases and J by 1 base, with 13 bases left in between. The CDR3 has 14 residues. CDR1 is MNHNS and CDR2 is SASEGT in the germline V gene. CDR3 in amino acids: CASTQGHPNTEAFF. CDR3 sequence (DNA): TGTGCCAGCACCCAGGGACACCCGAACACTGAAGCTTTCTTT.

This clonotype was detected many times. The chain has TRBV6-1 and TRBJ2-1; 7 bases fit TRBD1. V lost 6 bases and J lost 5; bases outside the gene matches: 16. The CDR3 has 17 amino acids. CDR1 and CDR2 (germline): MNHNS, SASEGT. As DNA, the CDR3 is TGTGCCAGCAGCCGCAGGGGGAATTCACTCAGCAACAATGAGCAGTTCTTC. This encodes CASSRRGNSLSNNEQFF.

This clonotype showed up just a few times. The chain recombines TRBV4-3 with TRBJ2-7; TRBD2 agrees at 9 bases. Per germline, CDR1 LGHNA and CDR2 YSLEER. The J segment lost 7 bases and the V segment lost 0 bases, leaving 4 bases of the junction unmatched. The CDR3 loop spans 14 amino acids. DNA of the CDR3: TGCGCCAGCAGCCAAGATAGGCTAGCGGGGGAGCAGTACTTC. Translating it yields CASSQDRLAGEQYF.

J is TRBJ2-7 and V is TRBV6-2 or TRBV6-3; D may match TRBD1 or TRBD2 (6 bases each). This CDR3 contains 13 residues. V was shortened by 6 bases and J by 7 bases, with 16 bases between the two germline ends. Per the germline V gene, CDR1 is MNHEY and CDR2 is SVGEGT. As DNA, the CDR3 is TGTGCCAGCAGCCCCGGAGGGGGGCTTGAGCAGTACGTC. Translating it yields CASSPGGGLEQYV.

This clonotype was detected only a few times. The chain has TRBV14 and TRBJ2-3, with D perhaps matching TRBD1 or TRBD2 (5 bases each). CDR1 is SGHDN and CDR2 is FVKESK in the germline V gene. This CDR3 has 18 residues. Deletions cut 1 base from V and 2 bases from J, with 19 bases between. The chain's CDR3 is CASSQGRLGVFITDTQYF. The DNA for the CDR3 is TGTGCCAGCAGCCAAGGCCGCCTGGGGGTGTTTATCACAGATACGCAGTATTTT.

This clonotype was counted a few times. This chain joins TRBV6-2 or TRBV6-3 and TRBJ1-3, with D unclear. The CDR3 has 13 residues. CDR1 is MNHEY, CDR2 SVGEGT, per germline. With 2 bases removed from V and 2 bases from J, the gap between germline ends came to 4 bases. The CDR3 is CASSYGPGNTIYF. The CDR3 DNA reads as TGTGCCAGCAGTTACGGGCCTGGAAACACCATATATTTT.

This clonotype appeared a few times. The V gene is TRBV10-2, the J gene TRBJ2-5; 12 bases line up with TRBD2. CDR3 length equals 17 residues. Germline V CDR1 and CDR2: WSHSY, SAAADI. With 3 bases clipped from V and 5 bases from J, the junction kept 10 bases outside the gene matches. In DNA, the CDR3 is TGCGCCAGCAGTGACCCACTAGCGGGGGGCCTTGGGGAGACCCAGTACTTC. It codes for CASSDPLAGGLGETQYF.

This clonotype was found a few times. The chain uses TRBV18 and TRBJ1-4, with 9 bases aligning to TRBD1. The J segment lost 7 bases and the V segment lost 3 bases, leaving 9 bases of the junction unmatched. CDR1 and CDR2 from the germline V gene are KGHSH and LQKENI. This CDR3 has 16 residues. The CDR3 coding sequence is TGTGCCAGCTCACCGACGGGACAGGGACGGAGTGAAAAACTGTTTTTT. Its protein product is CASSPTGQGRSEKLFF.

This chain links TRBV6-6 with TRBJ1-4; the D is unclear. The CDR3 covers 15 residues. Germline V CDR1 and CDR2: MNHNY, SVGAGI (reference sequence). Trimming cost V 1 base and J 3 bases, with 9 bases left between them. The CDR3 DNA reads as TGTGCCAGCAGTTACTTAGGCAGCCCTAATGAAAAACTGTTTTTT. Its protein product is CASSYLGSPNEKLFF.

The chain uses TRBV3-1 and TRBJ2-5; D is unresolved. The germline V gene encodes CDR1 LGHDT and CDR2 YNNKEL (reference sequence). The CDR3 extends over 12 amino acids. The V gene lost 0 bases and the J gene lost 7 bases, with 6 bases spanning the gap. The CDR3 region is CASSQEDRTQYF. DNA of the CDR3: TGTGCCAGCAGCCAAGAGGACCGGACCCAGTACTTC.